One sample yielded the 23 T cell receptor beta chains listed below, sequenced in a study of identical twins. TCRdb re-called the 5' RACE reads with MiXCR, one entry per CDR3 protein. The data hold roughly 690,000 distinct CDR3 sequences, with 21% observed a single time. This same sample was also part of a study on T cells expressing NK-cell markers.

Material for sequencing was PBMCs. Receptor source: a woman aged 18-29 years in good health.

The chain has TRBV12-3 or TRBV12-4 and TRBJ1-6; possibly TRBD1 for D (5 bases). Deletions cut 3 bases from V and 13 bases from J, with 16 bases between. The CDR3 is made up of 14 amino acids. CDR3 DNA sequence: TGTGCCAGCAGTTTCGGACACCGGAGTTTGCCCCTCCACTTT. Protein sequence: CASSFGHRSLPLHF.

V gene TRBV5-1 combines with J gene TRBJ2-1, with D hard to call. Per germline, CDR1 SGHRS and CDR2 YFSETQ. Trimming removed 1 base from V and 8 bases from J, with 13 bases in between. The CDR3 is 14 amino acids. The DNA for the CDR3 is TGCGCCAGCAGCTTGTTGTATATGACGCATGAGCAGTTCTTC. Residues: CASSLLYMTHEQFF.

The rearrangement uses TRBV12-3 or TRBV12-4 and TRBJ2-5, with D possibly being TRBD1 or TRBD2 (6 bases each). Trimming shortened V by 6 bases and J by 2 bases, and 16 bases separated the two germline ends. CDR3 length: 15 amino acids. The CDR3 DNA reads as TGTGCCAGCAGGCGAGGGGGGACTCTACAAGAGACCCAGTACTTC. It is translated as CASRRGGTLQETQYF.

The chain has TRBV6-1 and TRBJ2-7; 8 nucleotides line up with TRBD1. Germline V gene sequence: CDR1 MNHNS, CDR2 SASEGT. The CDR3 sequence is 14 residues long. V lost 7 bases and J lost 2; bases outside the gene matches: 7. The CDR3 here is CASNPRQGTYEQYF. In nucleotides, the CDR3 is TGTGCCAGCAATCCGCGACAGGGGACCTACGAGCAGTACTTC.

This clonotype was counted ten times or more. The V and J genes are TRBV5-1 and TRBJ2-7; D gene uncertain. The length of the CDR3 is 13 residues. The V end was cut by 0 bases, the J end by 2 bases, with 6 bases between. Germline loops: CDR1 SGHRS, CDR2 YFSETQ. The CDR3 loop reads CASSLGNTYEQYF. CDR3 nucleotides: TGCGCCAGCAGCTTGGGCAATACCTACGAGCAGTACTTC. Drawing the rest from reference TRBV5-1 and TRBJ2-7, the complete variable domain is KAGVTQTPRYLIKTRGQQVTLSCSPISGHRSVSWYQQTPGQGLQFLFEYFSETQRNKGNFPGRFSGRQFSNSRSEMNVSTLELGDSALYLCASSLGNTYEQYFGPGTRLTVT.

V gene TRBV12-3 or TRBV12-4 combines with J gene TRBJ2-7, with 9 bases fitting TRBD2. V shed 6 bases, J shed 6 bases, and the junction held 12 bases outside the gene matches. There are 15 residues in the CDR3. CDR3 DNA sequence: TGTGCCAGCAGCCCCTCCGGGACTAGCTACCTCGAGCAGTACTTC. Residues: CASSPSGTSYLEQYF.

The V gene is TRBV16, the J gene TRBJ1-6; weak D call: TRBD1 (6 bases). With 4 bases removed from V and 9 bases from J, the gap between germline ends came to 13 bases. CDR1 and CDR2 (germline): KGHSY, FQNENV. This CDR3 has 14 amino acids. CDR3 DNA sequence: TGTGCCAGCAGCCCCGGGGGGGCCGGTTCACCCCTCCACTTT. Amino acids: CASSPGGAGSPLHF.

The chain links TRBV20-1 to TRBJ1-5; D may be TRBD1 (5 bases). Trimming cost V 1 base and J 2 bases, with 6 bases left between them. The CDR3 sequence is 13 residues long. In germline, CDR1 is DFQATT, CDR2 SNEGSKA (reference sequence). As DNA, the CDR3 is TGCAGTGCTAGAGTACAGGGCAATCAGCCCCAGCATTTT. Translated, it gives CSARVQGNQPQHF.

Here the CDR3 reads CASSPKSPGELFF. In nucleotides, the CDR3 is TGTGCCAGCAGCCCAAAAAGCCCCGGGGAGCTGTTTTTT. V is TRBV7-9 and J is TRBJ2-2; D not certain. The CDR3 runs to 13 residues. V was pared by 5 bases and J by 6 bases, with 10 bases between. The V gene's germline CDR1 is SEHNR and CDR2 FQNEAQ (reference sequence).

The CDR3 spells CASSSHSGELFF. DNA for the CDR3: TGCGCCAGCAGCTCCCACTCCGGGGAGCTGTTTTTT. This chain uses TRBV5-1 with TRBJ2-2; D unclear. The CDR3 has 12 residues. Germline V gene lookup returns CDR1 SGHRS and CDR2 YFSETQ. The germline V and J ends were trimmed by 3 bases and 6 bases, with 6 bases remaining between them.

The table lists this clonotype with a few counts. V and J are TRBV6-4 and TRBJ2-1; D is undetermined. This CDR3 has 12 residues. The V end lost 10 bases, the J end lost 10 bases, and 17 bases lay between the germline ends. Germline V gene sequence: CDR1 MRHNA, CDR2 SNTAGT. CDR3 region: CATNGQFGEQFF. In nucleotides, the CDR3 is TGTGCCACCAATGGGCAGTTTGGCGAGCAGTTCTTC.

In this sample, this clonotype turned up a few times. V and J are TRBV15 and TRBJ2-4; D perhaps matches TRBD2 (6 bases). Per germline, CDR1 LNHNV and CDR2 YYDKDF (reference sequence). The length of the CDR3 is 15 residues. V shed 4 bases and J shed 8 bases, with 18 bases lying between them. The CDR3 loop reads CATSTGPGPGDIQYF. The CDR3 DNA sequence: TGTGCCACCAGCACAGGACCGGGACCGGGGGACATTCAGTACTTC.

This clonotype has only a few counts. The CDR3 bases are TGTGCCAGCCGGACAGGTAGCTCTGGGGCCAACGTCCTGACTTTC. Its protein is CASRTGSSGANVLTF. This sequence joins TRBV27 and TRBJ2-6, with 7 bases matching TRBD1. Germline assignment: CDR1 MNHEY and CDR2 SMNVEV (reference sequence). This CDR3 has 15 residues. Trimming at V came to 8 bases and at J to 0 bases, leaving 4 bases not matched to a gene.

This clonotype was detected only a few times. The V and J genes are TRBV7-3 and TRBJ2-3; possibly TRBD2 for D (5 bases). The length of the CDR3 is 13 residues. Trimming took off 7 bases at V and 1 base at J, with 9 bases between the two ends. Germline-derived CDR1 and CDR2 are SGHTA and FQGTGA. This CDR3 reads CASKDGGTDTQYF. CDR3 bases: TGTGCCAGCAAGGACGGGGGCACAGATACGCAGTATTTT.

This clonotype was counted ten times or more. The chain couples TRBV11-2 to TRBJ2-7; no reliable D call. V gave up 5 bases and J gave up 0 bases, with 11 bases separating them. The CDR3 runs 14 residues. Germline V CDR1 and CDR2: SGHAT, FQNNGV. In DNA, the CDR3 is TGTGCCAGCAGCCTTTTGACAAGCTCCTACGAGCAGTACTTC. Encoded protein: CASSLLTSSYEQYF.

Many counts were recorded for this clonotype. V and J are TRBV7-2 and TRBJ2-7; a weak D match, TRBD2 (5 bases). V was clipped by 3 bases and J by 3 bases, with 12 bases between them. Germline-derived CDR1 and CDR2 are SGHTA and FQGNSA. CDR3 length equals 14 residues. CDR3 sequence (DNA): TGTGCCAGCAGCTTCTCCGGGAAAGGCTACGAGCAGTACTTC. Translation: CASSFSGKGYEQYF.

This clonotype has only a few counts. The chain uses TRBV7-2 and TRBJ1-4; D is unresolved. Germline V lookup: CDR1 SGHTA, CDR2 FQGNSA. There are 16 residues in the CDR3. V lost 5 bases, J lost 0 bases, and 13 bases lay in between. CDR3 sequence reads: CASSLMARTTNEKLFF. The CDR3 DNA is TGTGCCAGCAGCCTAATGGCGCGGACAACTAATGAAAAACTGTTTTTT.

The rearrangement joins TRBV24-1 to TRBJ2-7; 9 nucleotides agree with TRBD2. With 5 bases clipped from V and 4 bases from J, the junction kept 8 bases outside the gene matches. Germline V gene sequence: CDR1 KGHDR, CDR2 SFDVKD. CDR3 length: 15 residues. CDR3 sequence: CATSVVAGDLYEQYF. In DNA, the CDR3 is TGTGCCACCAGTGTCGTAGCGGGGGACCTATACGAGCAGTACTTC.

The table lists this clonotype with a few counts. The chain couples TRBV24-1 to TRBJ2-2, with TRBD2 matching over 7 bases. This CDR3 comprises 16 residues. The V and J ends lost 3 bases and 3 bases, in that order; junction bases with no gene match: 6. CDR1 KGHDR and CDR2 SFDVKD come from the germline V gene. The CDR3 DNA is TGTGCCACCAGTGATCCCACCCGGGGGGACACCGGGGAGCTGTTTTTT. It codes for CATSDPTRGDTGELFF.

The V call is TRBV20-1, the J call TRBJ2-3, with 13 bases lining up with TRBD2. The V gene's germline CDR1 is DFQATT and CDR2 SNEGSKA (reference sequence). The CDR3 has 20 residues. J was trimmed by 2 bases and V by 3 bases; bases with no gene match: 17. CDR3 bases: TGCAGTGCTAGCCGCGCGACTAGCGGGGGGTTAATAGATACCACAGATACGCAGTATTTT. Translation: CSASRATSGGLIDTTDTQYF.

The chain couples TRBV9 to TRBJ2-1, with 7 bases fitting TRBD2. Germline CDR1 SGDLS, CDR2 YYNGEE. The CDR3 extends over 13 amino acids. After removal of 7 bases from V and 6 bases from J, the junction contained 7 bases not matched to a gene. CDR3 coding DNA: TGTGCCAGCGGGTCGGGGGGATCCAATGAGCAGTTCTTC. Translation gives CASGSGGSNEQFF.

This clonotype was recorded a few times. The chain couples TRBV4-2 to TRBJ2-7, with a weak D call TRBD2 (6 bases). From germline, CDR1 is LGHNA and CDR2 YNFKEQ. The V gene lost 1 base and the J gene lost 0 bases, with 22 bases spanning the gap. CDR3 length: 19 residues. Here the CDR3 reads CASSQAASFRDSSSYEQYF. The CDR3 DNA sequence: TGTGCCAGCAGCCAAGCAGCCTCCTTCCGGGACTCCAGCTCCTACGAGCAGTACTTC.

The chain carries TRBV5-5 and TRBJ2-5; D call uncertain. The CDR3 contains 14 residues. V was shortened by 0 bases and J by 7 bases, with 13 bases between the two germline ends. Germline V gives CDR1 SGHKS, CDR2 YYEKEE (reference sequence). The CDR3 loop reads CASSLETALWTQYF. CDR3 nucleotides: TGTGCCAGCAGCTTGGAAACAGCCCTTTGGACCCAGTACTTC.